This entry is about one T cell receptor (beta chain). A few counts support this clonotype. Its antigen specificity is not known. Nothing much larger sits one base from this clone, and base qualities are not available. The data stem from a study of T-cell reconstitution after alpha-beta-depleted transplantation in children (dated by TCRdb to about 2016). For the study in its entirety: Using TCR repertoire profiling, the study quantitatively followed how T-cell immune reconstitution unfolded in children after TCRalphabeta/CD19-depleted allogeneic hematopoietic cell transplantation.

The library relied on PCR. Sequenced using an Illumina HiSeq 2500. To normalize quantification of the TCRbeta repertoire, the TCR libraries were built with molecular barcoding that relied on unique molecular identifiers. The raw public reads went through TCRdb reprocessing: fastp at Q25, MiXCR clone calling, in-frame beta chains kept. Rows matching on CDR3 protein sequence are summarized as one entry with the most common DNA and genes. The sample table records 450,000 to 600,000 distinct CDR3 sequences; 18% of these occur just once. The top ten hold around 3.3% of the sample. From cysteine to phenylalanine, the CDR3 is 13 amino acids long. The sequence is cut down to CDR3 DNA, 39 bases in frame from base 1. V drops 6 bases and J drops 3 bases, leaving 11 bases in between. From a lookup of the germline V gene, CDR1 and CDR2 are MGHDK and SYGVNS.

This material consisted of PBMCs from the stem cell graft donor, taken from the stem cell graft. Here the chain combines TRBV25-1 and TRBJ1-1; TRBD1 is a possible D gene, resting on 5 matching bases. The TCR originated in a human donor who donated a stem cell graft to a child with acute lymphoblastic leukemia. The bases are TGTGCCAGCAGGGGGGTGGGTGACACTGAAGCTTTCTTT. Protein translation: CASRGVGDTEAFF.